These 9 T cell receptor beta chains were all obtained from the same sample, sequenced in a study of T cell responses to AZD1222 COVID-19 vaccine (dated by TCRdb to the early 2020s). The protocol used for the library was the immunoSEQ multiplex PCR assay. TCRdb re-hosts the immuneACCESS table, in-frame sequences only. Its copies lack some clones; in the studies checked, an unresolved V gene accounts for under half of them, and the cause for the rest is not known. A total of 89,000 or so clones appear in this sample, less than 95% of them only once. The ten largest account for 28% of the sample. Per the publication, the time point label means: about 28 days (+/-7) after the second vaccine dose. Material: peripheral blood, obtained 28 days after the second AZD1222 dose. All receptors derive from an adult who received the AZD1222 COVID-19 vaccine.

This chain links TRBV6-5 with TRBJ1-4; D not resolved. V gave up 6 bases and J gave up 4 bases, with 12 bases separating them. This CDR3 is built from 14 residues. From germline, CDR1 is MNHEY and CDR2 SVGAGI. DNA of the CDR3: TGTGCCAGCAGGCAGACGCTACTTAATGAAAAACTGTTTTTT. This gives the protein CASRQTLLNEKLFF.

The V and J genes are TRBV2 and TRBJ1-4; 9 bases line up with TRBD1. The V gene's germline CDR1 is SNHLY and CDR2 FYNNEI. The CDR3 is 14 residues long. Trimming removed 6 bases from V and 8 bases from J; junction bases left unmatched: 7. CDR3 nucleotide sequence: TGTGCCAGCAGGCGGACAGGGGTTAGCGAAAAACTGTTTTTT. This sequence encodes CASRRTGVSEKLFF.

V gene TRBV28 combines with J gene TRBJ2-7; D is uncertain. V was cut by 5 bases and J by 6 bases, with 11 bases left in between. There are 12 residues in the CDR3. Looked up from germline, CDR1 is MDHEN and CDR2 is SYDVKM. The CDR3, as DNA: TGTGCCAGCAGTATTAGCTCCGGCGAGCAGTACTTC. This sequence encodes CASSISSGEQYF.

The V call is TRBV29-1, the J call TRBJ2-5; TRBD1 aligns across 7 bases. Germline V lookup: CDR1 SQVTM, CDR2 ANQGSEA. Trimming took 5 bases from V and 5 from J; bases not matched to a gene: 8. CDR3 length equals 13 residues. The CDR3, as DNA: TGCAGCGTTCGGGACAGTCTATTGGAGACCCAGTACTTC. Translation: CSVRDSLLETQYF.

The DNA for the CDR3 is TGTGCCAGCTCACTTACAATGACCACAGATACGCAGTATTTT. This encodes CASSLTMTTDTQYF. The genes are TRBV18 and TRBJ2-3; no reliable D call. V was clipped by 4 bases and J by 2 bases, with 10 bases between them. The germline V gene has CDR1 KGHSH and CDR2 LQKENI. This CDR3 spans 14 amino acids.

The chain recombines TRBV6-4 with TRBJ1-6; D unclear. Germline V lookup: CDR1 MRHNA, CDR2 SNTAGT. V was shortened by 2 bases and J by 5 bases, with 4 bases between the two germline ends. The CDR3 extends over 13 amino acids. This chain's CDR3 is CASSDRDNSPLHF. The DNA for the CDR3 is TGTGCCAGCAGTGACAGGGATAATTCACCCCTCCACTTT.

This chain links TRBV30 with TRBJ2-3; TRBD1 agrees at 10 bases. Trimming took 5 bases from V and 8 from J; bases not matched to a gene: 10. The CDR3 covers 14 residues. Germline V gene sequence: CDR1 GTSNPN, CDR2 SVGIG (reference sequence). CDR3 protein: CAWGGTGAVGTQYF. CDR3 nucleotides: TGTGCCTGGGGGGGGACAGGGGCCGTGGGTACGCAGTATTTT.

On this clone: This specimen includes other DNA sequences encoding the same CDR3. The chain is built from TRBV2 and TRBJ2-2; no clear D gene. This CDR3 has 12 residues. The germline V gene has CDR1 SNHLY and CDR2 FYNNEI. Trimming stripped 6 bases from V and 3 bases from J, with 5 bases between. CDR3 sequence: CASSLDTGELFF. The DNA for the CDR3 is TGTGCCAGCAGCCTCGACACCGGGGAGCTGTTTTTT.

This chain links TRBV4-1 with TRBJ2-3, with a possible D match to TRBD1 (5 bases). Trimming removed 0 bases at V and 1 base at J, with 5 bases between. From germline, CDR1 is MGHRA and CDR2 YSYEKL. The CDR3 loop spans 14 amino acids. CDR3 nucleotide sequence: TGCGCCAGCAGCCAAGACAGGGGCACAGATACGCAGTATTTT. This codes for CASSQDRGTDTQYF.